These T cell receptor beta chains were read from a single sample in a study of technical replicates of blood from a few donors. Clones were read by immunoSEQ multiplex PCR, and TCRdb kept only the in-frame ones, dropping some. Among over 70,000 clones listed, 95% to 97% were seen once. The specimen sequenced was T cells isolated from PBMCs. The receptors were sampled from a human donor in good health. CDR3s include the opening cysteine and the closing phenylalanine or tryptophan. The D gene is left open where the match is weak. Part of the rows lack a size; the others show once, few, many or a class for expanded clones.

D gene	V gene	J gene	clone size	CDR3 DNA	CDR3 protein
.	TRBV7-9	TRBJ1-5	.	TGTGCCAGCAGCCGTGACAGTTTCAATCAGCCCCAGCATTTT	CASSRDSFNQPQHF
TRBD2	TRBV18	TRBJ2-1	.	TGTGCCAGCTCACCGACTAGCGGGAATGAGCAGTTCTTC	CASSPTSGNEQFF
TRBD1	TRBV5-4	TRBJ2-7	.	TGTGCCAGCAGCTACAGGGGGAAAGTCTACGAGCAGTACTTC	CASSYRGKVYEQYF
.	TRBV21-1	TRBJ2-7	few	TGTGCCAGCAGCAAAGTACCCCGTCGGGGGGGCGAGCAGTACTTC	CASSKVPRRGGEQYF
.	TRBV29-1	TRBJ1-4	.	TGCAGCGTTGGATCCAGGGAAAAACTGTTTTTT	CSVGSREKLFF
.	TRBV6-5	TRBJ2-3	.	TGTGCCAGCAGTTACAGCATTGGTACAGATACGCAGTATTTT	CASSYSIGTDTQYF
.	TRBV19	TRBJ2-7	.	TGTGCCAGTAGTTTTTCCGGGACTCCTCCCCACGAGCAGTACTTC	CASSFSGTPPHEQYF
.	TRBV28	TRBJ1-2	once	TGTGCCACCCGATCGGTGGGGGCGCAGGGCTATGGCTACACCTTC	CATRSVGAQGYGYTF
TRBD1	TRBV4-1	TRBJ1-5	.	TGCGCCAGCAGCAGGGGGACAGGGGATTATCAGCCCCAGCATTTT	CASSRGTGDYQPQHF
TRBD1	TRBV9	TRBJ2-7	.	TGTGCCAGCAGCGTCACAGGGGCGTCCTACGAGCAGTACTTC	CASSVTGASYEQYF
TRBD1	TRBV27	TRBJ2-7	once	TGTGCCAGCAGTTTACTTGGGACAGGGGCCGCCTCTGAGCAGTACTTC	CASSLLGTGAASEQYF
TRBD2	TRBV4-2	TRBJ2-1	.	TGTGCCAGCAGCCAAGAACTAGCGGGGGCCCTCTCCTACAATGAGCAGTTCTTC	CASSQELAGALSYNEQFF
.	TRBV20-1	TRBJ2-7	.	TGCAGTGCTATAGTTTCTTACGAGCAGTACTTC	CSAIVSYEQYF
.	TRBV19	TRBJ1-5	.	TGTGCCTCCTGGGGGAGGAATAGCAATCAGCCCCAGCATTTT	CASWGRNSNQPQHF
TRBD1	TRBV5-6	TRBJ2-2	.	TGTGCCAGCAGCCAAGTGGGACAGACCAACACCGGGGAGCTGTTTTTT	CASSQVGQTNTGELFF
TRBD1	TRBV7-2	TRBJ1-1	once	TGTGCCAGCAGCTTATGGGGACAGGTAAACACTGAAGCTTTCTTT	CASSLWGQVNTEAFF
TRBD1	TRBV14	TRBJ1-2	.	TGTGCCAGCAGCCAAATCCCAGACAGGGGCTATGGCTACACCTTC	CASSQIPDRGYGYTF
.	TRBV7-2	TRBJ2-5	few	TGTGCCAGCAGCTCACAAACTACTAGGTTTGAGACCCAGTACTTC	CASSSQTTRFETQYF
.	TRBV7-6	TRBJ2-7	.	TGTGCCAGCATGGGGGGGGGCCCTTTTTCCTACGAGCAGTACTTC	CASMGGGPFSYEQYF
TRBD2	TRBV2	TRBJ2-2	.	TGTGCCAGCAGTGAAGGACTAGCGGGGGGGCGTCGGTTATTCGCCGGGGAGCTGTTTTTT	CASSEGLAGGRRLFAGELFF
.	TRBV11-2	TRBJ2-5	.	TGTGCCAGCAGCCCACGGACAGCCCAAGAGACCCAGTACTTC	CASSPRTAQETQYF
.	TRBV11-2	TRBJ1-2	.	TGTGCCAGCAGCTTAGACGGGGCTAACTATGGCTACACCTTC	CASSLDGANYGYTF
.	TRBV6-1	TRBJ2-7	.	TGTGCCAGCAGTGAGTTATACGAGCAGTACTTC	CASSELYEQYF
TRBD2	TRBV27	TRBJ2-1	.	TGTGCCAGCAGTGGAACTAGCGGGCCCTACAATGAGCAGTTCTTC	CASSGTSGPYNEQFF
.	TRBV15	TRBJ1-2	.	TGTGCCACCAGCAGAGACAGGGAATATGGCTACACCTTC	CATSRDREYGYTF
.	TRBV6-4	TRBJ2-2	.	TGTGCCACTCGGGACTGGGCGAAAGACACCGGGGAGCTGTTTTTT	CATRDWAKDTGELFF
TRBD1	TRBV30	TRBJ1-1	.	TGTGCCGGAGGACAGGGCCCGAACACTGAAGCTTTCTTT	CAGGQGPNTEAFF
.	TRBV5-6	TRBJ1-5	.	TGTGCCAGCAGCTTGGTAGCAGGCAATCAGCCCCAGCATTTT	CASSLVAGNQPQHF
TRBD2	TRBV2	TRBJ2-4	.	TGTGCCAGTCACGGGAGGGGGAGGGAAAACATTCAGTACTTC	CASHGRGRENIQYF